The 3 T cell receptor beta chains in this list originate from one sample, sequenced in a study of T cell responses to AZD1222 COVID-19 vaccine. TCRdb's table, derived via immunoSEQ multiplex PCR, lists solely in-frame clones and lacks some. The sample shows roughly 170,000 clones, 70% to 90% of them seen only once. The sample here was peripheral blood, taken on day 0 of AZD1222 vaccination. The receptors here all came from an adult in good health.

J is TRBJ2-2 and V is TRBV24-1, with a tentative D call TRBD2 (6 bases). Germline V CDR1 and CDR2: KGHDR, SFDVKD. V lost 2 bases to trimming and J lost 0 bases, with 18 bases between them. The CDR3 spans 19 residues. CDR3: CATSDSRLFGRANTGELFF. The CDR3 coding sequence is TGTGCCACCAGTGATTCCCGACTTTTCGGGAGAGCGAACACCGGGGAGCTGTTTTTT.

This clone was detected only once. The V and J genes are TRBV24-1 and TRBJ1-3; D possibly corresponds to TRBD1 (5 bases). CDR3 size: 13 residues. Trimming took 2 bases from V and 8 from J, leaving 9 bases between them. Germline values: CDR1 KGHDR, CDR2 SFDVKD. As DNA, the CDR3 is TGTGCCACCAGTGATTCGGGACGGGACACCATATATTTT. Translated, it gives CATSDSGRDTIYF.

The chain uses TRBV28 and TRBJ1-4; D perhaps matches TRBD1 (6 bases). CDR1 MDHEN and CDR2 SYDVKM come from the germline V gene. Trimming cost V 5 bases and J 7 bases, with 14 bases left between them. This CDR3 contains 14 residues. CDR3 bases: TGTGCCAGCAGTGGAAGGGGGTCCGGTGAAAAACTGTTTTTT. This gives the protein CASSGRGSGEKLFF.